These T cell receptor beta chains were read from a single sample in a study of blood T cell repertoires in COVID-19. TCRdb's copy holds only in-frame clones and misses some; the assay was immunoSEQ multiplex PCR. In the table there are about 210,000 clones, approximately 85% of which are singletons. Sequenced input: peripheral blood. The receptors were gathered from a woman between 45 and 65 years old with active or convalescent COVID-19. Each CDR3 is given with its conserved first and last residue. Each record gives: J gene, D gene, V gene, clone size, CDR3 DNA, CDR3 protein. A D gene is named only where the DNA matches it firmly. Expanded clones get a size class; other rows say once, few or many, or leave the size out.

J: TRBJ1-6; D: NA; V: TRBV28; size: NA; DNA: TGTGCCAGCACAAGAACATACAGGGTAACGGACTCACCCCTCCACTTT; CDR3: CASTRTYRVTDSPLHF
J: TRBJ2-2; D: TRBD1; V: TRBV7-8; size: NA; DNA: TGTGCCAGCAGATATACAGGGGGCAACACCGGGGAGCTGTTTTTT; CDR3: CASRYTGGNTGELFF
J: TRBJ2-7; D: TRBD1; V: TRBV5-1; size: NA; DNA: TGCGCCAGCAGCACCCCACAGGGGGGCCTCTCCTACGAGCAGTACTTC; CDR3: CASSTPQGGLSYEQYF
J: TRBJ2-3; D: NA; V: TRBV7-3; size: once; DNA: TGTGCCAGCAGCCCAAGCCGGGGAAGCACAGATACGCAGTATTTT; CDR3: CASSPSRGSTDTQYF
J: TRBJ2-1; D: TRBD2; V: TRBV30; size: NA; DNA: TGTGCCTGGGAAGCCGGGGAGGGCTCTGGTGAGCAGTTCTTC; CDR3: CAWEAGEGSGEQFF
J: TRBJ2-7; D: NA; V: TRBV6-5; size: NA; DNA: TGTGCCAGTTCTCCGACTAGTCACGAGCAGTACTTC; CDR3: CASSPTSHEQYF
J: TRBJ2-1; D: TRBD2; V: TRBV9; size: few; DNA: TGTGCCAGCAGCACTCTAGCGGCCCCCTACAATGAGCAGTTCTTC; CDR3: CASSTLAAPYNEQFF
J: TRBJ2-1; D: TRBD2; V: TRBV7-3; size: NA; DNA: TGTGCCAGCAGCTTAACTGGAGCCAGCGGGAGGATCAATGAGCAGTTCTTC; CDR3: CASSLTGASGRINEQFF
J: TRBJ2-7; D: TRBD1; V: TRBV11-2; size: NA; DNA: TGTGCCAGCAGCACTACGGGACAGGGCTACGAGCAGTACTTC; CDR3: CASSTTGQGYEQYF
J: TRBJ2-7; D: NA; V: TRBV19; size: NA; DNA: TGTGCCAGTAGTATAGATGCGGACAGCTACGAGCAGTACTTC; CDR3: CASSIDADSYEQYF
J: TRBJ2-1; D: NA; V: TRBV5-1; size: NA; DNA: TGCGCCAGCAGCTGGGACCGGGAGCGCCCAGGTAGAGCGGGCGCCCGATACAATGAGCAGTTCTTC; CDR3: CASSWDRERPGRAGARYNEQFF
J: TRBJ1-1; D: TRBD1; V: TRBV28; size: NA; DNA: TGTGCCAGCAGTCCGAGCGGGCAGGGGGACACTGAAGCTTTCTTT; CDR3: CASSPSGQGDTEAFF
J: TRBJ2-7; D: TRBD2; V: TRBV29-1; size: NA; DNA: TGCAGCGTTGGGGAAAGAGCGGGGTACGAGCAGTACTTC; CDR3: CSVGERAGYEQYF
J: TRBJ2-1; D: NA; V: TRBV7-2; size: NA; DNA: TGTGCCAGCAGCTTAGGGAGTTGGGCCTACAATGAGCAGTTCTTC; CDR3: CASSLGSWAYNEQFF
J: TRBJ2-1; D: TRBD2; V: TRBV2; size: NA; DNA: TGTGCCAGCAGGGATAGCGGGGGCGCCTACAATGAGCAGTTCTTC; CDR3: CASRDSGGAYNEQFF
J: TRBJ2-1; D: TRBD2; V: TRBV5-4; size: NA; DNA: TGTGCCAGCAGCGCGGGACTAGATGGCCATGAGCAGTTCTTC; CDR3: CASSAGLDGHEQFF
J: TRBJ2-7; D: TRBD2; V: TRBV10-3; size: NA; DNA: TGTGCCATCAGTGAGTCGATTTCGCGACTAGCGGATTACGAGCAGTACTTC; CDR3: CAISESISRLADYEQYF
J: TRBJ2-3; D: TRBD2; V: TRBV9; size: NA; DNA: TGTGCCAGCAGCGTAGTTAGCGGGGGGGCTCGGGATACGCAGTATTTT; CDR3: CASSVVSGGARDTQYF
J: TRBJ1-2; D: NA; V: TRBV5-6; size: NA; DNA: TGTGCCAGCAGCCGCGGGCAGGCCTATGGCTACACCTTC; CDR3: CASSRGQAYGYTF
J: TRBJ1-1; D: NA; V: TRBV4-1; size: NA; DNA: TGCGCCAGCAGCCAAACCGGGACACTGAACACTGAAGCTTTCTTT; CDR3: CASSQTGTLNTEAFF
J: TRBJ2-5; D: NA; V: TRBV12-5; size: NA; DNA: TGTGCTAGTGGTTTGGCGGGAGAGACCCAGTACTTC; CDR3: CASGLAGETQYF
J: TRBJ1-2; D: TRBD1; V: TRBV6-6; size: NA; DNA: TGTGCCAGCAGTCCTCGGACAGGGGGCGATTTTGGGTATGGCTACACCTTC; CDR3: CASSPRTGGDFGYGYTF
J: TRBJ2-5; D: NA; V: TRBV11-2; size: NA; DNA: TGTGCCAGCAGCTTGGCAGAACAAGAGACCCAGTACTTC; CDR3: CASSLAEQETQYF
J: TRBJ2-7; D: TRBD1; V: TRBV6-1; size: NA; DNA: TGTGCCAGCAGTGATCGGACAGGGGGCGGCTACGAGCAGTACTTC; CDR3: CASSDRTGGGYEQYF
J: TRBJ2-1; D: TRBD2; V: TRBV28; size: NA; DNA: TGTGCCAGCAGTATCCGGACTAGCGGGAGGACGAGGTCCTACAATGAGCAGTTCTTC; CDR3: CASSIRTSGRTRSYNEQFF
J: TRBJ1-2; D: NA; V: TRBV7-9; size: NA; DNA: TGTGCCAGCAGCGGGGACTGGGGAGACTATGGCTACACCTTC; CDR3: CASSGDWGDYGYTF